Shown below are 20 T cell receptor beta chains from a single sample sequenced in a study of glioma-infiltrating T cells. Amplification of TCR alpha and beta CDR3 regions from RNA used iRepertoire nested multiplex PCR. One entry per CDR3 protein results from TCRdb running MiXCR on the multiplex PCR reads. In the table there are some 190,000 distinct CDR3 sequences, 32% of which are singletons. The sample taken for sequencing was glioma tissue, nonneoplastic brain tissue, or PBMCs (not recorded which). The receptor source for this set is a human donor with low-grade glioma or glioblastoma, undergoing nonglioma brain surgery, or in good health (not recorded which).

This clonotype showed up many times. V and J are TRBV20-1 and TRBJ1-2, with TRBD1 identical over 12 bases. This CDR3 has 16 residues. Germline V gene sequence: CDR1 DFQATT, CDR2 SNEGSKA (reference sequence). Trimming took 1 base from V and 8 from J; bases not matched to a gene: 11. The CDR3 loop reads CSARVRPGQGAEGYTF. In DNA, the CDR3 is TGCAGTGCTAGAGTACGACCGGGACAGGGGGCGGAGGGCTACACCTTC.

This clonotype was found many times. This rearrangement joins TRBV27 to TRBJ2-7; D might be TRBD1 or TRBD2, each matching 5 bases. Trimming stripped 3 bases from V and 6 bases from J, with 12 bases between. The CDR3 length is 13 residues. The germline V gene encodes CDR1 MNHEY and CDR2 SMNVEV (reference sequence). In DNA, the CDR3 is TGTGCCAGCAGTTTCCCCGGGGCCAGCGAGCAGTACTTC. This gives the protein CASSFPGASEQYF.

This clonotype has a count of ten or more. This chain uses TRBV3-1 with TRBJ2-7; D uncertain. CDR1 and CDR2 (germline): LGHDT, YNNKEL (reference sequence). CDR3 length equals 14 residues. V dropped 1 base and J dropped 6 bases, with 13 bases sitting between them. DNA of the CDR3: TGTGCCAGCAGCCAAGTCGCCTTCATCGCCGAGCAGTACTTC. Protein product: CASSQVAFIAEQYF.

This clonotype was counted at least ten times. The chain carries TRBV6-2 or TRBV6-3 and TRBJ2-7; D possibly corresponds to TRBD2 (6 bases). The V end was cut by 4 bases, the J end by 4 bases, with 14 bases between. The CDR3 is made up of 14 amino acids. Germline V gene lookup returns CDR1 MNHEY and CDR2 SVGEGT. CDR3: CASSSGLAAYEQYF. The CDR3, as DNA: TGTGCCAGCAGTTCGGGACTCGCTGCTTACGAGCAGTACTTC.

This clonotype was detected many times. The V gene is TRBV5-4, the J gene TRBJ2-3, with 9 bases matching TRBD2. Losses at the gene ends were 3 bases for V and 5 bases for J; bases not matched to a gene: 10. Per the germline V gene, CDR1 is SGHNT and CDR2 is YYREEE (reference sequence). This CDR3 has 16 amino acids. As DNA, the CDR3 is TGTGCCAGCAGCTGGCTAGCGGGATTAGAGGGAGATACGCAGTATTTT. Translated, it gives CASSWLAGLEGDTQYF.

A note on this clonotype: A much larger clone lies a single base off, so this may be a read error. The CDR3 protein is CASSCRRVGEAFF. The CDR3, as DNA: TGTGCCAGCAGCTGCAGACGCGTCGGTGAAGCTTTCTTT. This chain connects TRBV7-2 to TRBJ1-1; D not resolved. CDR1 is SGHTA, CDR2 FQGNSA, per germline. Deletions cut 4 bases from V and 7 bases from J, with 13 bases between. The CDR3 spans 13 residues.

This clonotype was picked up many times. The V and J genes are TRBV7-2 and TRBJ1-2; D possibly corresponds to TRBD1 (6 bases). CDR1 is SGHTA, CDR2 FQGNSA, per germline. The CDR3 sequence is 14 residues long. V was clipped by 4 bases and J by 6 bases, with 15 bases between them. In DNA, the CDR3 is TGTGCCAGCAGCTCCGATACAGGGCGGGATGGCTACACCTTC. Its translation: CASSSDTGRDGYTF. The full variable domain, with the rest looked up from reference TRBV7-2 and TRBJ1-2, is GAGVSQSPSNKVTEKGKDVELRCDPISGHTALYWYRQSLGQGLEFLIYFQGNSAPDKSGLPSDRFSAERTGGSVSTLTIQRTQQEDSAVYLCASSSDTGRDGYTFGSGTRLTVV.

The CDR3 DNA reads TGTGCCAGCACCGATAGGGGTACGGGACTTAGGGGAAATGAGCAGTTCTTC. It yields the protein CASTDRGTGLRGNEQFF. The V and J genes are TRBV7-9 and TRBJ2-1, with D possibly being TRBD2 (6 bases). Trimming cost V 7 bases and J 7 bases, with 26 bases left between them. The CDR3 totals 17 residues. Germline V gene sequence: CDR1 SEHNR, CDR2 FQNEAQ (reference sequence).

This clonotype was observed at least ten times. The chain joins TRBV7-9 to TRBJ2-1, with 8 nucleotides matching TRBD2. V shed 0 bases, J shed 0 bases, and the junction held 7 bases outside the gene matches. The CDR3 runs to 18 residues. Germline-derived CDR1 and CDR2 are SEHNR and FQNEAQ (reference sequence). The CDR3 region is CASSLALTGGGSYNEQFF. In nucleotides, the CDR3 is TGTGCCAGCAGCTTAGCTCTGACGGGAGGGGGCTCCTACAATGAGCAGTTCTTC.

The chain employs TRBV6-6 and TRBJ2-1, with 10 bases identical to TRBD2. The CDR3 consists of 15 residues. Germline CDR1 is MNHNY and CDR2 is SVGAGI (reference sequence). Trimming removed 6 bases from V and 5 bases from J; junction bases left unmatched: 7. The CDR3 is CASSVSGRADNEQFF. Written as DNA, the CDR3 is TGTGCCAGCAGCGTGAGCGGGAGGGCCGACAATGAGCAGTTCTTC.

This clonotype was detected many times. This chain joins TRBV2 and TRBJ2-5; D is ambiguous. V lost 5 bases and J lost 2, with 12 bases in between. Germline CDR1 reads SNHLY; CDR2 reads FYNNEI. The CDR3 is 14 residues long. CDR3 sequence (DNA): TGTGCCAGCAGTACACTGACTGTGCAAGAGACCCAGTACTTC. It translates to CASSTLTVQETQYF.

This clonotype showed up just once. The chain has TRBV30 and TRBJ2-7; D ambiguous. Per the germline V gene, CDR1 is GTSNPN and CDR2 is SVGIG (reference sequence). Trimming removed 3 bases at V and 3 bases at J, with 6 bases between. CDR3 length: 11 amino acids. The CDR3 DNA is TGTGCCTGGAGAGTGGACTACGAGCAGTACTTC. Amino acids: CAWRVDYEQYF.

This clonotype was seen repeatedly, ten times or more. V gene TRBV3-1 combines with J gene TRBJ2-1; 8 bases fit TRBD1. The CDR3 sequence is 13 residues long. Germline values: CDR1 LGHDT, CDR2 YNNKEL (reference sequence). J was trimmed by 10 bases and V by 4 bases; bases with no gene match: 6. The CDR3 nucleotides read TGTGCCAGCAGCCCAAGGACAGGGCCAGAGCAGTTCTTC. It yields the protein CASSPRTGPEQFF.

For this clonotype: A clone one base away is much larger, so this may be a read error. The chain employs TRBV4-1 and TRBJ2-1; D is unclear. Trimming removed 1 base at V and 10 bases at J, with 5 bases between. Looked up from germline, CDR1 is MGHRA and CDR2 is YSYEKL. The CDR3 extends over 11 amino acids. CDR3 sequence: CASSQAWEQFF. The DNA for the CDR3 is TGCGCCAGCAGCCAAGCGTGGGAGCAGTTCTTC.

This clonotype was seen ten or more times. Germline and junction disagree at one end, which may indicate a read error. The gene calls are TRBV6-2 or TRBV6-3 and TRBJ2-6; D could derive from TRBD1 or TRBD2 (5 bases each). Looked up from germline, CDR1 is MNHEY and CDR2 is SVGEGT. The CDR3 is made up of 15 amino acids. The CDR3 is CASSYAGTGANILTF. CDR3 DNA sequence: TGTGCCAGCAGTTACGCGGGCACTGGGGCCAACATCCTGACTTTC.

This clonotype was counted ten times or more. This chain connects TRBV5-1 to TRBJ2-3; D is uncertain. V lost 0 bases to trimming and J lost 2 bases, with 10 bases between them. Germline V gene lookup returns CDR1 SGHRS and CDR2 YFSETQ. The length of the CDR3 is 15 residues. The CDR3 region has the DNA TGCGCCAGCAGCTTGGACATCGGCTACACAGATACGCAGTATTTT. Protein product: CASSLDIGYTDTQYF.

There are many counts of this clonotype. This chain links TRBV27 with TRBJ2-7; 11 bases align to TRBD2. Germline V gene data show CDR1 as MNHEY and CDR2 as SMNVEV (reference sequence). This CDR3 comprises 17 residues. Unmatched junction bases numbered 16, after V lost 7 bases and J lost 5 bases. The CDR3 DNA is TGTGCCAGCAATACCGCCTTATCTAGCGGGAGGATAAACGAGCAGTACTTC. This encodes CASNTALSSGRINEQYF.

There are many counts of this clonotype. This chain uses TRBV2 with TRBJ2-1; 10 bases match TRBD2. The CDR3 loop spans 14 amino acids. V lost 7 bases and J lost 3; bases outside the gene matches: 3. Germline lookup yields CDR1 SNHLY and CDR2 FYNNEI. The chain's CDR3 is CASKLAGVYNEQFF. The CDR3 DNA sequence: TGTGCCAGCAAGCTAGCGGGAGTCTACAATGAGCAGTTCTTC.

The chain combines TRBV7-2 with TRBJ2-7; D not certain. The CDR3 runs to 18 residues. The germline CDR1 and CDR2 sequences are SGHTA and FQGNSA. V shed 5 bases and J shed 3 bases, with 26 bases lying between them. In DNA form, the CDR3 reads TGTGCCAGCAGCAAAGGACGGCAAGAGGCTGGCCCCTACTACGAGCAGTACTTC. Protein: CASSKGRQEAGPYYEQYF.

The chain uses TRBV4-1 and TRBJ2-5, with D unresolved. The V and J ends lost 1 base and 5 bases respectively, with 8 bases between them. The CDR3 runs to 13 residues. The germline V gene encodes CDR1 MGHRA and CDR2 YSYEKL. The CDR3 bases are TGCGCCAGCAGCCAAGGGCCCCGGGAGACCCAGTACTTC. Its protein is CASSQGPRETQYF.